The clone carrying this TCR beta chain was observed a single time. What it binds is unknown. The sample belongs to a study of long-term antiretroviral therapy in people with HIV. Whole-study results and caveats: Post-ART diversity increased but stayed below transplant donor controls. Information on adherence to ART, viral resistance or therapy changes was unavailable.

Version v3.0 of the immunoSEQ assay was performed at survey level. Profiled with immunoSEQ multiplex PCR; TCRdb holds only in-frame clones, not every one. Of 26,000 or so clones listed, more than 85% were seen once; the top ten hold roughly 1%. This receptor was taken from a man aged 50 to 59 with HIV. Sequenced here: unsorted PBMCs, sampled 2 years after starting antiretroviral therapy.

The CDR3 bases are TGTGCCAGCAGCTCACAGGGAATTTATACGCAGTATTTT. As protein: CASSSQGIYTQYF. The rearrangement uses TRBV6-1 and TRBJ2-3; D perhaps matches TRBD1 (6 bases). Germline CDR1 and CDR2: MNHNS and SASEGT. The V and J ends lost 6 bases and 7 bases respectively, with 14 bases between them. This CDR3 contains 13 residues.